The table lists the clone carrying this T cell receptor (beta chain) with a count of one. Its antigen is unknown. Using immunoSEQ multiplex PCR, the repertoire was profiled, and TCRdb retains in-frame clones only, with some absent. Of about 20,000 clones in the sample, over 95% are singletons; the top ten hold about 0.13%. The data belong to a study of T cells after posttransplantation cyclophosphamide. Study-wide points: Recipient CMV seropositivity and CMV reactivation strongly tracked TRB clonality.

The naive gate required viable CD3+CD4+ or CD3+CD8+ cells with CCR7+CD45RA+CD45RO-CD95-CD27+CD28+ phenotype. Trimming cost V 5 bases and J 5 bases, with 15 bases left between them. The V gene's germline CDR1 is SGHVS and CDR2 FQNEAQ. This CDR3 comprises 14 residues. The source material was naive CD4+ T cells sorted from PBMCs. The TCR originated in a man aged 50-60 years in good health, CMV-negative, and a related stem cell transplant donor. V and J are TRBV7-8 and TRBJ2-5, with D possibly TRBD1 on 5 matching bases. The CDR3 DNA reads as TGTGCCAGCAGCCTCCGACAGTATCGGGAGACCCAGTACTTC. The encoded protein is CASSLRQYRETQYF.